The entry below gives a single T cell receptor beta chain sequence along with its context. This CDR3 spans 13 amino acids. V was shortened by 5 bases and J by 7 bases, with 12 bases between the two germline ends. Germline V gives CDR1 SGHRS, CDR2 YFSETQ. The data stem from a study of chemoradiotherapy in HPV16-positive cancers. Profiling relied on immunoSEQ multiplex PCR, and the TCRdb table lists in-frame clones only, not all of them. The table shows around 13,000 clones, with approximately 89% occurring only once. Sample: blood, taken from a patient who underwent chemoradiotherapy. This chain joins TRBV5-1 and TRBJ1-4; D remains unclear. This receptor was taken from a human donor with HPV-associated anogenital cancer. This CDR3 is CASSTGDGEKLFF. The CDR3 coding sequence is TGCGCCAGCAGTACCGGGGATGGTGAAAAACTGTTTTTT.